A selection of T cell receptor beta chains follows, all from one sample in a study of Ad26.COV2.S vaccination and SARS-CoV-2 variants. Profiling relied on immunoSEQ multiplex PCR, and the TCRdb table lists in-frame clones only, not all of them. Altogether under 250,000 clones are present, approximately 88% being singletons, with the ten largest covering roughly 3%. Here the sequenced sample was peripheral blood, taken in a trial of Ad26.COV2.S vaccine versus placebo. These receptors all stem from a person between 18 and 65 years old who received the Ad26.COV2.S COVID-19 vaccine or a placebo. CDR3s include the opening cysteine and the closing phenylalanine or tryptophan. The order of the fields is clone size, V gene, D gene, J gene, CDR3 DNA, CDR3 protein. A D gene is named only where the DNA matches it firmly. Clone size appears in some rows only: once, few, many, or a class for an expanded clone.

clone_size: NA
v_call: TRBV7-9
d_call: NA
j_call: TRBJ1-1
cdr3_nt: TGTGCCAGCAGCTTAAAAGGGCGTGATGAAGCTTTCTTT
cdr3_aa: CASSLKGRDEAFF

clone_size: NA
v_call: TRBV7-3
d_call: NA
j_call: TRBJ2-3
cdr3_nt: TGTGCCAGCAGCTTAATGGGCCGGGGTACGCAGTATTTT
cdr3_aa: CASSLMGRGTQYF

clone_size: once
v_call: TRBV18
d_call: TRBD1
j_call: TRBJ2-7
cdr3_nt: TGTGCCAGCTCACCCACGGACAGGGCCTACGAGCAGTACTTC
cdr3_aa: CASSPTDRAYEQYF

clone_size: NA
v_call: TRBV18
d_call: NA
j_call: TRBJ2-2
cdr3_nt: TGTGCCAGCTCACCACTATCACAGCACACCGGGGAGCTGTTTTTT
cdr3_aa: CASSPLSQHTGELFF

clone_size: NA
v_call: TRBV25-1
d_call: TRBD1
j_call: TRBJ1-6
cdr3_nt: TGTGCCAGCACCGGGACAGGGATAGGTTTATCACCCCTCCACTTT
cdr3_aa: CASTGTGIGLSPLHF

clone_size: NA
v_call: TRBV19
d_call: NA
j_call: TRBJ1-2
cdr3_nt: TGTGCCAGTAGTATAAACAAAGCGGGGCTCTATGGCTACACCTTC
cdr3_aa: CASSINKAGLYGYTF

clone_size: NA
v_call: TRBV28
d_call: TRBD1
j_call: TRBJ2-5
cdr3_nt: TGTGCCAGCAGTCCACAGGGGCGACAAGAGACCCAGTACTTC
cdr3_aa: CASSPQGRQETQYF

clone_size: NA
v_call: TRBV6-4
d_call: NA
j_call: TRBJ1-1
cdr3_nt: TGTGCCAGCAGTGACTATTGGGGACCTACCTCGAGAGCTTTCTTT
cdr3_aa: CASSDYWGPTSRAFF

clone_size: few
v_call: TRBV15
d_call: NA
j_call: TRBJ2-2
cdr3_nt: TGTGCCACCAGCTTGGGGGGAGGGGAGCTGTTTTTT
cdr3_aa: CATSLGGGELFF

clone_size: once
v_call: TRBV7-9
d_call: TRBD1
j_call: TRBJ1-5
cdr3_nt: TGTGCCAGCAGCTTCGGTACCGGGACAGGGATGAATCAGCCCCAGCATTTT
cdr3_aa: CASSFGTGTGMNQPQHF

clone_size: NA
v_call: TRBV5-1
d_call: NA
j_call: TRBJ1-5
cdr3_nt: TGCGCCAGCAGCTCCGGACTTGGGACTAATCAGCCCCAGCATTTT
cdr3_aa: CASSSGLGTNQPQHF

clone_size: NA
v_call: TRBV7-9
d_call: NA
j_call: TRBJ1-2
cdr3_nt: TGTGCCAGCAGCCGACCCAGCGGCTACACCTTC
cdr3_aa: CASSRPSGYTF

clone_size: NA
v_call: TRBV27
d_call: TRBD1
j_call: TRBJ1-5
cdr3_nt: TGTGCCAGCAGTTTTACAGGGGGTAATCAGCCCCAGCATTTT
cdr3_aa: CASSFTGGNQPQHF

clone_size: once
v_call: TRBV4-1
d_call: TRBD1
j_call: TRBJ2-1
cdr3_nt: TGCGCCAGCAGCCAAGAGTACGGGACAGAAGGAACCGGTGAGCAGTTCTTC
cdr3_aa: CASSQEYGTEGTGEQFF

clone_size: NA
v_call: TRBV15
d_call: NA
j_call: TRBJ2-4
cdr3_nt: TGTGCCACCAGCAGTCCCAAACAGGGCGGTGGGACCAAAAACATTCAGTACTTC
cdr3_aa: CATSSPKQGGGTKNIQYF

clone_size: NA
v_call: TRBV5-4
d_call: NA
j_call: TRBJ2-3
cdr3_nt: TGTGCCAGCAGTGGGAGTCAGTCCACAGATACGCAGTATTTT
cdr3_aa: CASSGSQSTDTQYF

clone_size: many
v_call: TRBV19
d_call: NA
j_call: TRBJ1-2
cdr3_nt: TGTGCCAGTAGTATCCTACAGGTCGGGAGGAAGGGCTACACCTTC
cdr3_aa: CASSILQVGRKGYTF

clone_size: once
v_call: TRBV4-2
d_call: NA
j_call: TRBJ2-5
cdr3_nt: TGTGCCAGCAGCCAAGGGACACTTCAAGAGACCCAGTACTTC
cdr3_aa: CASSQGTLQETQYF

clone_size: once
v_call: TRBV18
d_call: TRBD1
j_call: TRBJ2-1
cdr3_nt: TGTGCCAGCTTTCAAAATACCGGGACAGGGTATTATGAGCAGTTCTTC
cdr3_aa: CASFQNTGTGYYEQFF

clone_size: NA
v_call: TRBV5-4
d_call: NA
j_call: TRBJ2-1
cdr3_nt: TGTGCCAGCAGCTTCGGGCTACATGAGCAGTTCTTC
cdr3_aa: CASSFGLHEQFF

clone_size: many
v_call: TRBV6-5
d_call: TRBD1
j_call: TRBJ1-2
cdr3_nt: TGTGCCAGCAGCACTCGTACAGGGGTGGCCTATGGCTACACCTTC
cdr3_aa: CASSTRTGVAYGYTF

clone_size: NA
v_call: TRBV27
d_call: TRBD1
j_call: TRBJ1-2
cdr3_nt: TGTGCCAGCAGTTTCAGGGGGGTGGGGGGCTACACCTTC
cdr3_aa: CASSFRGVGGYTF

clone_size: NA
v_call: TRBV19
d_call: NA
j_call: TRBJ1-5
cdr3_nt: TGTGCCAGTAGTGCCTTGTATCAGCCCCAGCATTTT
cdr3_aa: CASSALYQPQHF

clone_size: NA
v_call: TRBV4-2
d_call: NA
j_call: TRBJ2-3
cdr3_nt: TGTGCCAGCAGCCAAGATCAATTTCTACGGGAGCCAGATACGCAGTATTTT
cdr3_aa: CASSQDQFLREPDTQYF

clone_size: NA
v_call: TRBV15
d_call: NA
j_call: TRBJ1-4
cdr3_nt: TGTGCCACCAGCAGAGTTGGCGGGTATGAGTCTAATGAAAAACTGTTTTTT
cdr3_aa: CATSRVGGYESNEKLFF

clone_size: few
v_call: TRBV12-5
d_call: NA
j_call: TRBJ2-1
cdr3_nt: TGTGCTAGTGGTAATCTAGATGGTGAGCAGTTCTTC
cdr3_aa: CASGNLDGEQFF

clone_size: NA
v_call: TRBV21-1
d_call: NA
j_call: TRBJ1-2
cdr3_nt: TGTGCCAGCAGCAAAGTGAGCCGGACAGGGGGCTATGGCTACACCTTC
cdr3_aa: CASSKVSRTGGYGYTF

clone_size: NA
v_call: TRBV4-3
d_call: NA
j_call: TRBJ2-1
cdr3_nt: TGCGCCAGCAGCCAAGCCAACCGGGGTAGCTCCTACAATGAGCAGTTCTTC
cdr3_aa: CASSQANRGSSYNEQFF

clone_size: NA
v_call: TRBV7-9
d_call: TRBD2
j_call: TRBJ2-1
cdr3_nt: TGTGCCAGCAGCTTTAGCGGGCGCAATGAGCAGTTCTTC
cdr3_aa: CASSFSGRNEQFF

clone_size: NA
v_call: TRBV7-2
d_call: NA
j_call: TRBJ2-3
cdr3_nt: TGTGCCAGCAGCTCCCTTAACACAGATACGCAGTATTTT
cdr3_aa: CASSSLNTDTQYF

clone_size: NA
v_call: TRBV5-1
d_call: NA
j_call: TRBJ1-2
cdr3_nt: TGCGCCAGCTCCTCTAACGGGCGCGCTAACTATGGCTACACCTTC
cdr3_aa: CASSSNGRANYGYTF

clone_size: NA
v_call: TRBV5-1
d_call: NA
j_call: TRBJ2-3
cdr3_nt: TGCGCCAGCAGCCTTGGACTTCTAAGGCATAGCACAGATACGCAGTATTTT
cdr3_aa: CASSLGLLRHSTDTQYF

clone_size: once
v_call: TRBV19
d_call: NA
j_call: TRBJ1-5
cdr3_nt: TGTGCCAGTAGTAATATAGGGGTCGGTCAGCCCCAGCATTTT
cdr3_aa: CASSNIGVGQPQHF

clone_size: NA
v_call: TRBV15
d_call: NA
j_call: TRBJ1-2
cdr3_nt: TGTGCCACCAGCAGAGTTGTAACCGGCCGGTATGGCTACACCTTC
cdr3_aa: CATSRVVTGRYGYTF

clone_size: NA
v_call: TRBV24-1
d_call: NA
j_call: TRBJ2-1
cdr3_nt: TGTGCCACCAGTGATCGCAGGGGGGGGACAAGGAACAATGAGCAGTTCTTC
cdr3_aa: CATSDRRGGTRNNEQFF

clone_size: once
v_call: TRBV4-3
d_call: NA
j_call: TRBJ2-2
cdr3_nt: TGCGCCAGCAGCCAAGTGAGGGCCGGGGAGCTGTTTTTT
cdr3_aa: CASSQVRAGELFF

clone_size: NA
v_call: TRBV9
d_call: NA
j_call: TRBJ1-2
cdr3_nt: TGTGCCAGCAGCATCGCGGAGGGTGGCTACACCTTC
cdr3_aa: CASSIAEGGYTF

clone_size: NA
v_call: TRBV12-5
d_call: NA
j_call: TRBJ2-3
cdr3_nt: TGTGCTAGTGGTTTGCTCCAGGGGAATACGCAGTATTTT
cdr3_aa: CASGLLQGNTQYF

clone_size: NA
v_call: TRBV27
d_call: NA
j_call: TRBJ1-6
cdr3_nt: TGTGCCAGCAGTTTAAGGCCAGAAAATTCACCCCTCCACTTT
cdr3_aa: CASSLRPENSPLHF

clone_size: NA
v_call: TRBV2
d_call: NA
j_call: TRBJ2-7
cdr3_nt: TGTGCCAGCAGTGTTACTCTTCTGGAGCAGTACTTC
cdr3_aa: CASSVTLLEQYF

clone_size: NA
v_call: TRBV3-1/TRBV3-2
d_call: NA
j_call: TRBJ1-2
cdr3_nt: TGTGCCAGCAGCCCCACAGGAGAGGATGGCTACACCTTC
cdr3_aa: CASSPTGEDGYTF

clone_size: NA
v_call: TRBV23-1
d_call: NA
j_call: TRBJ1-5
cdr3_nt: TGCGCCAGCAGTCAAAAAGGGGGGTTACATCAGCCCCAGCATTTT
cdr3_aa: CASSQKGGLHQPQHF

clone_size: NA
v_call: TRBV27
d_call: NA
j_call: TRBJ1-1
cdr3_nt: TGTGCCAGCAGTCATCTCACCGACGGAGTGGGTGGGAACACTGAAGCTTTCTTT
cdr3_aa: CASSHLTDGVGGNTEAFF

clone_size: few
v_call: TRBV30
d_call: TRBD1
j_call: TRBJ1-1
cdr3_nt: TGTGCCTGGAACCCCGGGACAGCGAACACTGAAGCTTTCTTT
cdr3_aa: CAWNPGTANTEAFF

clone_size: NA
v_call: TRBV10-3
d_call: NA
j_call: TRBJ2-1
cdr3_nt: TGTGCCATCAGCTCGGACTCGCGAAGGTTCTTC
cdr3_aa: CAISSDSRRFF

clone_size: many
v_call: TRBV4-3
d_call: NA
j_call: TRBJ2-2
cdr3_nt: TGCGCCAGCAGCCAAGAATTTGGGGGCCCCGGGGAGCTGTTTTTT
cdr3_aa: CASSQEFGGPGELFF

clone_size: NA
v_call: TRBV5-6
d_call: NA
j_call: TRBJ2-3
cdr3_nt: TGTGCCAGCAGCTCTCGGGACCGCTGGGGGGATACGCAGTATTTT
cdr3_aa: CASSSRDRWGDTQYF

clone_size: NA
v_call: TRBV24-1
d_call: NA
j_call: TRBJ2-3
cdr3_nt: TGTGCCACCAGTGATTATGGAGGGGCAGATACGCAGTATTTT
cdr3_aa: CATSDYGGADTQYF

clone_size: NA
v_call: TRBV6-6
d_call: NA
j_call: TRBJ1-2
cdr3_nt: TGTGCCAGCAGTTCCCCGAACTATGGCTACACCTTC
cdr3_aa: CASSSPNYGYTF

clone_size: NA
v_call: TRBV28
d_call: NA
j_call: TRBJ2-3
cdr3_nt: TGTGCCAGCAAACAGGGAGGGGGCGCTGGGACAGATACGCAGTATTTT
cdr3_aa: CASKQGGGAGTDTQYF

clone_size: NA
v_call: TRBV5-4
d_call: NA
j_call: TRBJ2-3
cdr3_nt: TGTGCCAGCAGCTTACGGACTAACGAGGATACGCAGTATTTT
cdr3_aa: CASSLRTNEDTQYF

clone_size: NA
v_call: TRBV14
d_call: NA
j_call: TRBJ2-5
cdr3_nt: TGTGCCAGCAGCCCGGACCCCCACGAGACCCAGTACTTC
cdr3_aa: CASSPDPHETQYF

clone_size: few
v_call: TRBV2
d_call: TRBD1
j_call: TRBJ1-3
cdr3_nt: TGTGCCAGCAGGGCGAAATGGGGGGACAGGGAGAGGGCTAATTTCTCTGGAAACACCATATATTTT
cdr3_aa: CASRAKWGDRERANFSGNTIYF

clone_size: NA
v_call: TRBV7-2
d_call: NA
j_call: TRBJ1-3
cdr3_nt: TGTGCCAGCAGCTTAGGGCCGTCCTCTGGAAACACCATATATTTT
cdr3_aa: CASSLGPSSGNTIYF

clone_size: NA
v_call: TRBV13
d_call: NA
j_call: TRBJ1-2
cdr3_nt: TGTGCCAGCAGCTTGACAGTAAACTATGGCTACACCTTC
cdr3_aa: CASSLTVNYGYTF

clone_size: NA
v_call: TRBV2
d_call: NA
j_call: TRBJ2-2
cdr3_nt: TGTGCCAGCAGTGAACGAGGACTAAGCACCGGGGAGCTGTTTTTT
cdr3_aa: CASSERGLSTGELFF

clone_size: NA
v_call: TRBV5-1
d_call: NA
j_call: TRBJ1-4
cdr3_nt: TGCGCCAGCGCCCAGGCAGGGGTGGGGGCCCCTAATGAAAAACTGTTTTTT
cdr3_aa: CASAQAGVGAPNEKLFF